What follows are 12 T cell receptor beta chains derived from one specimen sequenced in a study of T-cell memory formation after mild COVID-19. From the 5' RACE reads, TCRdb called clonotypes with MiXCR, one entry per CDR3 protein. The repertoire holds more than 110,000 distinct CDR3 sequences, with more than 13% as singletons. Source material: PBMCs or a T cell subset sorted from them (not recorded which). These receptors all come from an adult woman who had mild COVID-19 (a few samples of this study predate the infection). Cell type and time point are not known.

The rearrangement uses TRBV9 and TRBJ1-2; 9 bases map to TRBD1. V was clipped by 0 bases and J by 6 bases; unmatched bases: 0. CDR1 and CDR2 (germline): SGDLS, YYNGEE. This CDR3 is 13 amino acids long. In DNA, the CDR3 is TGTGCCAGCAGCGTAGGGGACAGGGATGGCTACACCTTC. Translation: CASSVGDRDGYTF.

This clonotype was counted a few times. This sequence joins TRBV27 and TRBJ1-1, with unresolved D. This CDR3 contains 16 residues. V lost 2 bases and J lost 0, with 13 bases in between. The germline gives CDR1 MNHEY, CDR2 SMNVEV (reference sequence). Here the CDR3 DNA reads TGTGCCAGCAGTTTAAGCCTCGTTGCGGTGAACACTGAAGCTTTCTTT. Translating it yields CASSLSLVAVNTEAFF.

The chain links TRBV5-6 to TRBJ2-1; 9 nucleotides agree with TRBD1. Germline V lookup: CDR1 SGHDT, CDR2 YYEEEE. The CDR3 covers 15 residues. After removal of 4 bases from V and 7 bases from J, the junction contained 9 bases not matched to a gene. Here the CDR3 DNA reads TGTGCCAGCAGCCTTGGACAGGGGTCAGGGAATGAGCAGTTCTTC. Translation gives CASSLGQGSGNEQFF.

This clonotype was recorded a few times. The chain couples TRBV6-5 to TRBJ2-5; the match to TRBD1 covers 8 bases. The CDR3 extends over 15 amino acids. CDR1 is MNHEY and CDR2 is SVGAGI in the germline V gene. V lost 6 bases, J lost 1 base, and 7 bases stayed unmatched. The CDR3 loop is CASRDRGYSQETQYF. The CDR3 nucleotides read TGTGCCAGCAGAGACAGGGGTTACTCCCAAGAGACCCAGTACTTC.

The V gene is TRBV9, the J gene TRBJ1-2; tentatively, D is TRBD1 (5 bases). The CDR3 consists of 17 residues. Deletions cut 0 bases from V and 8 bases from J, with 23 bases between. Germline V CDR1 and CDR2: SGDLS, YYNGEE. CDR3 loop: CASSVEGGPGGRDGYTF. The CDR3, as DNA: TGTGCCAGCAGCGTAGAAGGAGGGCCGGGGGGAAGGGACGGCTACACCTTC.

The V and J genes are TRBV12-3 or TRBV12-4 and TRBJ1-2; D is ambiguous. The ends were cut back, 3 bases at V and 8 bases at J, with 13 bases in the middle. This CDR3 is built from 13 residues. CDR3 DNA: TGTGCCAGCAGTTTCCATCCTGGGGAGGGCTACACCTTC. As protein: CASSFHPGEGYTF.

This clonotype was found a few times. This chain connects TRBV7-3 to TRBJ2-5, with 9 bases that match TRBD1. The CDR3 runs 14 residues. Germline values: CDR1 SGHTA, CDR2 FQGTGA. V trimming: 2 bases; J trimming: 5 bases; junction bases outside the gene matches: 3. CDR3 sequence (DNA): TGTGCCAGCAGCTTAGAACAGGGGGCGGAGACCCAGTACTTC. Translated: CASSLEQGAETQYF. The variable domain in full, with the rest retrieved from reference TRBV7-3 and TRBJ2-5, is GAGVSQTPSNKVTEKGKYVELRCDPISGHTALYWYRQSLGQGPEFLIYFQGTGAADDSGLPNDRFFAVRPEGSVSTLKIQRTERGDSAVYLCASSLEQGAETQYFGPGTRLLVL.

This clonotype was seen a few times. The chain joins TRBV12-3 or TRBV12-4 to TRBJ2-3; maybe TRBD1 (6 bases). The CDR3 has 12 residues. V dropped 1 base and J dropped 11 bases, with 10 bases sitting between them. CDR3 residues: CASSLGGQEQYF. As DNA, the CDR3 is TGTGCCAGCAGTTTAGGGGGGCAGGAGCAGTATTTT.

This clonotype was seen only a few times. The chain links TRBV14 to TRBJ2-1; 7 bases fit TRBD2. CDR3 length equals 16 residues. Germline CDR1 reads SGHDN; CDR2 reads FVKESK. V was clipped by 4 bases and J by 7 bases; unmatched bases: 13. The CDR3 nucleotides read TGTGCCAGCAGCCTAGGGGAGGGACCCCCCGCGAATGAGCAGTTCTTC. Protein sequence: CASSLGEGPPANEQFF.

The J gene is TRBJ1-1, the V gene TRBV19; D is uncertain. The CDR3 is made up of 13 amino acids. The ends were cut back, 2 bases at V and 0 bases at J, with 4 bases in the middle. Germline values: CDR1 LNHDA, CDR2 SQIVND (reference sequence). CDR3 residues: CASSIHLNTEAFF. The DNA for the CDR3 is TGTGCCAGTAGTATACACCTGAACACTGAAGCTTTCTTT.

This chain connects TRBV11-2 to TRBJ2-1; TRBD1 is a possible D gene (6 bases). The germline V and J ends were trimmed by 3 bases and 4 bases, with 10 bases remaining between them. Germline V lookup: CDR1 SGHAT, CDR2 FQNNGV. The length of the CDR3 is 14 residues. CDR3 in DNA: TGTGCCAGCAGCTTTTTGGACAGTTACAATGAGCAGTTCTTC. It codes for CASSFLDSYNEQFF.

This clonotype was counted a few times. V usage is TRBV7-9 and J usage is TRBJ2-7, with TRBD1 matching 10 bases. CDR1 and CDR2 from the germline V gene are SEHNR and FQNEAQ (reference sequence). This CDR3 contains 15 residues. The V segment lost 2 bases and the J segment 7 bases; nucleotides outside the gene matches: 8. The chain's CDR3 is CASSLRVGTGEEQYF. CDR3 sequence (DNA): TGTGCCAGCAGCTTAAGGGTTGGGACAGGGGAAGAGCAGTACTTC.